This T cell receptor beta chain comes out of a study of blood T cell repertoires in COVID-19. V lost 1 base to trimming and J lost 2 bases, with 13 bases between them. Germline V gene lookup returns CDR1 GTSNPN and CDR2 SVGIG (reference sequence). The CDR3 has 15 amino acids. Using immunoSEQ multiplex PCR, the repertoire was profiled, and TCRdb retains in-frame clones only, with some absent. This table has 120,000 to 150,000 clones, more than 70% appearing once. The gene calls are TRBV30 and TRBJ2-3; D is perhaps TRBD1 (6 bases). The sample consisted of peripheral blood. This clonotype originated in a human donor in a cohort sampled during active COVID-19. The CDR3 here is CAWSGTGTLTDTQYF. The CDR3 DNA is TGTGCCTGGAGTGGGACCGGGACACTCACAGATACGCAGTATTTT.